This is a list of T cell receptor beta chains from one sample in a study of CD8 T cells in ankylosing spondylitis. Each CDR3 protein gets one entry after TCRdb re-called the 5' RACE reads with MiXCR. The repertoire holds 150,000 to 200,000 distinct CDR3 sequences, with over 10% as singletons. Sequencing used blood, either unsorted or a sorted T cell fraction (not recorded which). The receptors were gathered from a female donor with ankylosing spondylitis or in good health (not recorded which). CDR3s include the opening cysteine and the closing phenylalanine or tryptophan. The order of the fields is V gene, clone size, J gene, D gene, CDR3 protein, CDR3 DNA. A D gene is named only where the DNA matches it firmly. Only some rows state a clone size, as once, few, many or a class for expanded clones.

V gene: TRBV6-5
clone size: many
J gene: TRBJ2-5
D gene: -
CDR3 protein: CASSYSKFAGTQYF
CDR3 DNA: TGTGCCAGCAGTTACTCGAAATTCGCCGGGACCCAGTACTTC

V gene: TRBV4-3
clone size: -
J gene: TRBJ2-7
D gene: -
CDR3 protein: CASSQDSVEGAYEQYF
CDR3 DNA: TGCGCCAGCAGCCAAGATTCGGTGGAGGGAGCCTACGAGCAGTACTTC

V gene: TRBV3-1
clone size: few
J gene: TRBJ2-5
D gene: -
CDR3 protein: CASSQSPRETQYF
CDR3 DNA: TGTGCCAGCAGCCAATCCCCTCGGGAGACCCAGTACTTC

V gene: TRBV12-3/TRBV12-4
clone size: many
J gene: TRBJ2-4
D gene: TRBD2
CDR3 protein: CASSLTSGSGNIQYF
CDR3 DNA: TGTGCCAGCAGTTTAACTAGCGGGAGTGGCAACATTCAGTACTTC

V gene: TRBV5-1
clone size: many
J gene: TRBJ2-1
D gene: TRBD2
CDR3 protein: CASSLNTGGNEQFF
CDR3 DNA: TGCGCCAGCAGCTTGAATACGGGGGGCAATGAGCAGTTCTTC

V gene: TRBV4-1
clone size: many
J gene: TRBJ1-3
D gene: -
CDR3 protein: CASSQGGGFGNTIYF
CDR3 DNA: TGCGCCAGCAGCCAAGGGGGGGGGTTCGGAAACACCATATATTTT

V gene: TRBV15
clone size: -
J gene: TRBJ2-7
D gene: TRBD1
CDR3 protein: CATSSLRQGSSREQYF
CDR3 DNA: TGTGCCACCAGCAGCTTACGACAGGGTTCCTCGCGCGAGCAGTACTTC

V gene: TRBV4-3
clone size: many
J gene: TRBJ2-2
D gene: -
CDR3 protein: CASSQDRVLGATGELFF
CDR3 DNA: TGCGCCAGCAGCCAAGACCGGGTCCTAGGAGCCACCGGGGAGCTGTTTTTT

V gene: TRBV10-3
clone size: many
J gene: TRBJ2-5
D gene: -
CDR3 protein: CAIQDSQETQYF
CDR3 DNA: TGTGCCATCCAGGACAGCCAAGAGACCCAGTACTTC

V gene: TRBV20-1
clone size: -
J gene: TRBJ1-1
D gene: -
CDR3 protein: CSAVSGRMEAFF
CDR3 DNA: TGCAGTGCTGTCAGCGGGAGAATGGAAGCTTTCTTT

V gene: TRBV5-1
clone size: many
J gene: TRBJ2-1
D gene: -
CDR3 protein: CASSASADEQFF
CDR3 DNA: TGCGCCAGCAGCGCCTCGGCAGACGAGCAGTTCTTC

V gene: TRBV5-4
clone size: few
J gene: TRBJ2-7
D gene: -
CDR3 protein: CASSLYAYEQYF
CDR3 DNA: TGTGCCAGCAGCTTGTACGCCTACGAGCAGTACTTC

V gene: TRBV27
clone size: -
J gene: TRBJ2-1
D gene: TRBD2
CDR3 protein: CASIAGGSVGEQFF
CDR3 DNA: TGTGCCAGCATCGCGGGAGGATCGGTAGGGGAGCAGTTCTTC

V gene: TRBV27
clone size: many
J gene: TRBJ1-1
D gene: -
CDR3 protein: CASSPRPQGPAFF
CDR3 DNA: TGTGCCAGCAGTCCGAGGCCACAAGGCCCAGCTTTCTTT

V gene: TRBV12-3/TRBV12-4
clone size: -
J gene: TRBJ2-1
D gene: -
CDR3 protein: CASRLGQGGYNEQFF
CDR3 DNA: TGTGCCAGCAGACTGGGCCAGGGGGGATACAATGAGCAGTTCTTC

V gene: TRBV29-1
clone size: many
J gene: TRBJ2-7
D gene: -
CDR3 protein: CSVDGGAGVSYEQYF
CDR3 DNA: TGCAGCGTTGATGGGGGTGCAGGGGTATCCTACGAGCAGTACTTC

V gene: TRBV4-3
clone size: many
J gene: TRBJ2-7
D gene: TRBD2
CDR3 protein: CASSGGLADSYEQYF
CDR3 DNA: TGCGCCAGCAGCGGGGGACTAGCGGACTCCTACGAGCAGTACTTC

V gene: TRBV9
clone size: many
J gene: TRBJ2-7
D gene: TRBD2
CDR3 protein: CASSEREGLDEQYF
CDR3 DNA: TGTGCCAGCAGCGAGCGGGAGGGCCTCGACGAGCAGTACTTC

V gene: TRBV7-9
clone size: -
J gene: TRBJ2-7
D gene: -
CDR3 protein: CASSFFGPYEQYF
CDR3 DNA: TGTGCCAGCAGCTTTTTCGGGCCCTACGAGCAGTACTTC

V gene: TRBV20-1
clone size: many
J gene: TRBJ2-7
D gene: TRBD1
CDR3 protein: CSAPWTGGSYEQYF
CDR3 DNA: TGCAGTGCCCCTTGGACAGGGGGCTCCTACGAGCAGTACTTC

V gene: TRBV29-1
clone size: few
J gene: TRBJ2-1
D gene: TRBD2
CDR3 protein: CSILDPSGRNRVGNEQFF
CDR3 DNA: TGCAGCATTCTTGACCCTAGCGGGAGAAATAGGGTCGGGAATGAGCAGTTCTTC

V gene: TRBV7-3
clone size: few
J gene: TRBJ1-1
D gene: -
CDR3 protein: CASSPRGAGNTEAFF
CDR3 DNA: TGTGCCAGCAGCCCCAGAGGGGCAGGGAACACTGAAGCTTTCTTT